This T cell receptor beta chain stems from a study of blood T cells in healthy people across ages. The study, taken as a whole, reports: Strong correlation was found linking TCR beta diversity to naive T cell percentage. PBMCs were not sorted, which prevented a conclusive comparison of naive versus antigen-experienced cells. Estimates drawn from one million T cells were deemed to understate diversity.

The V and J ends lost 3 bases and 9 bases respectively, with 8 bases between them. The CDR3 spans 11 residues. CDR1 SGHDN and CDR2 FVKESK come from the germline V gene. Sample-barcoded 5' priming and a J-beta primer mix drove a second PCR of about 7 to 11 cycles. Each CDR3 protein gets one entry after TCRdb re-called the 5' RACE reads with MiXCR. Among approximately 670,000 distinct CDR3 sequences listed, 40% to 50% were seen once. This clonotype appeared once. Antigen specificity is unknown. The specimen sequenced was blood. The gene calls are TRBV14 and TRBJ2-5; no definite D call. The TCR sequence derives from a man older than 75 in good health. The CDR3, as DNA: TGTGCCAGCAGCCATGGGGTGGCCCAGTACTTC. The encoded protein is CASSHGVAQYF. The full variable domain, in which reference TRBV14 and TRBJ2-5 provide the parts outside the CDR3, is EAGVTQFPSHSVIEKGQTVTLRCDPISGHDNLYWYRRVMGKEIKFLLHFVKESKQDESGMPNNRFLAERTGGTYSTLKVQPAELEDSGVYFCASSHGVAQYFGPGTRLLVL.